This TCR beta chain was retrieved from a study of blood T cell repertoires in COVID-19. About the research overall: Sites in the United States, Italy and Spain provided acute and convalescent COVID-19 samples. PBMCs, B-cell-depleted T cells, or T cells provided the cDNA or gDNA that made up the material.

CDR3 length: 14 amino acids. Trimming took 3 bases from V and 5 from J; bases not matched to a gene: 4. In germline, CDR1 is MNHNS, CDR2 SASEGT. Original processing notes: Researchers report that nucleated cell counts were estimated from reference gene primer amplification. Profiling relied on immunoSEQ multiplex PCR, and the TCRdb table lists in-frame clones only, not all of them. V and J calls plus clone size are reproduced from that table; the DNA served to infer D and trimming. The profile shows 65,000 to 75,000 clones, about 80% of them singletons. This clone appeared a few times. The rearrangement joins TRBV6-1 to TRBJ1-5; 7 bases match TRBD1. The sequencing sample was made of peripheral blood. The sequence was obtained from a man aged 80 or over with acute or convalescent COVID-19. As DNA, the CDR3 is TGTGCCAGCAGTGAGGACAGGATTTATCAGCCCCAGCATTTT. It yields the protein CASSEDRIYQPQHF.